This TCR beta chain stems from a study of neurological immune-mediated disorders. The CDR3 sequence is 15 residues long. The trim removed 2 bases at V and 5 bases at J, leaving 10 bases unmatched. Germline CDR1 SGHRS, CDR2 YFSETQ. This clonotype was counted many times. The antigen remains unidentified. TCRdb reprocessed the 5' RACE reads with MiXCR, giving one entry per CDR3 protein. The sample has about 28,000 distinct CDR3 sequences; 12% are singletons. Whole-study findings and limits: Expanded clones shared no identical CDR3 amino acid sequences across subjects, which suggested private TCR-beta repertoires in all groups.

Sequenced: PBMCs. This clonotype was sampled from a woman aged 60 to 75 in good health. J is TRBJ2-7 and V is TRBV5-1; 7 bases line up with TRBD1. The CDR3 spells CASSFWTGLGHEQYF. In DNA form, the CDR3 reads TGCGCCAGCAGCTTTTGGACAGGCTTAGGGCACGAGCAGTACTTC.